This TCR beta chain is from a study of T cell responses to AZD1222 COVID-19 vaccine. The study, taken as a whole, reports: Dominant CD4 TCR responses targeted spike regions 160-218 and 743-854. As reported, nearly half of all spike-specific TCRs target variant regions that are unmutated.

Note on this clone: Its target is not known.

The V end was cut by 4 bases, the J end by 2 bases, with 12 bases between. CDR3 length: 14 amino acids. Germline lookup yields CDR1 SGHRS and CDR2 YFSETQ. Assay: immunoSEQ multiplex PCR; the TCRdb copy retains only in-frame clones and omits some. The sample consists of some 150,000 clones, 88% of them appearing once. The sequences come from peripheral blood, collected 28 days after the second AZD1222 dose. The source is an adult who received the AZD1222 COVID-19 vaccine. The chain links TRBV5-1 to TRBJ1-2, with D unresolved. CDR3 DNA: TGCGCCAGCAGCCCGGGAGACTTGAACTATGGCTACACCTTC. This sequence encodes CASSPGDLNYGYTF.